The following is a TCR beta chain sequence with its context. Its antigen is currently unknown. At the deep level, the assay was run. Each subset's genomic DNA was shared equally among a number of immunoSEQ plates. Per the study methods: Filtering differed since immunoSEQ provided only junctions, with no quality scores. The repertoire was sequenced with immunoSEQ multiplex PCR; TCRdb's copy has only in-frame clones and lacks some. V, J and clone size reflect that table, while D and trimming were determined from the DNA. The sample shows roughly 570,000 clones, 98% of them seen only once. This sample is drawn from a study of shared clonotypes between healthy human individuals. Study-level points and caveats: Few donors limited the genetic and exposure-history diversity represented.

Trimming took 6 bases from V and 2 from J; bases not matched to a gene: 6. The germline CDR1 and CDR2 sequences are SNHLY and FYNNEI. The CDR3 extends over 14 amino acids. CD45RO-negative, CCR7-positively selected cells formed the naive CD8 fraction, excluding terminally differentiated effector memory CD45RA+ cells. The sequence was collected from a man under 40 in good health. The chain links TRBV2 to TRBJ2-7; 8 nucleotides align to TRBD1. Source material: naive CD8+ T cells sorted from blood. The CDR3, as DNA: TGTGCCAGCAGAGCAGACAGGGGCGCCTACGAGCAGTACTTC. This sequence encodes CASRADRGAYEQYF.